Detailed here is one TCR beta chain. Only one count was recorded for this clone. Its antigen has not been determined. No base qualities exist here, and no much larger clone lies one base off it. These data are taken from a study of OX40 agonist ivuxolimab in advanced cancers. The study in broad terms: Ivuxolimab was an agonistic, fully human IgG2 monoclonal antibody directed against OX40 (CD134), a costimulatory receptor. Partial responses were achieved by three dose-escalation patients, of whom one had hepatocellular carcinoma and two had cutaneous melanoma. Peripheral TCRbeta sequencing was intended to test whether TCR sequence diversity was altered and clonal T-cell expansion was caused by ivuxolimab. Of the approximately 50 patients in dose escalation, some 20 had hepatocellular carcinoma, roughly 15 had melanoma, 9 had renal cell carcinoma and 9 had head and neck cancer. Patients were allowed to have had prior anti-PD-1, anti-PD-L1 or anti-CTLA-4 therapy, and 40% to 45% of the dose-escalation patients had been treated with checkpoint inhibitors. The monotherapy dose-escalation portion (N ≈ 56 patients) of the phase I ivuxolimab trial is reported in the paper. Intravenous ivuxolimab was administered to patients every 2 weeks at six dose levels: 0.01, 0.1, 0.3, 1.5, 3 and 10 mg/kg. In the dose-escalation cohort, more than 80% of patients were male, and the mean age was roughly 60 years with a range of about 20 to 80.

The CDR3 goes from the cysteine to the phenylalanine over 14 residues. Solely the CDR3 DNA is kept, with 42 bases framed from the first base. CDR1 and CDR2, looked up from the germline V gene, are LGHNA and YNFKEQ. V is shortened by 4 bases, J by 2 bases, and the region joining them spans 12 bases. The trial excluded patients who had a history of autoimmune disease or who were on systemic immunosuppression. Peripheral blood for TCR sequencing was drawn from every dose cohort at baseline, at cycle 4 day 1 and at cycle 7 day 1. Samples were obtained from an open-label, multicenter, first-in-human phase I dose-escalation trial of ivuxolimab. Adults with locally advanced or metastatic head and neck squamous cell, hepatocellular, melanoma or renal cell carcinoma were enrolled in the trial. CD4+ and CD8+ T cells were sorted separately from peripheral blood before TCR sequencing. Findings and caveats that apply to the study as a whole: Low levels of normalized T-cell clonal expansion were also seen in some patients who did not respond. At doses of 0.1 to 3.0 mg/kg, clonal expansion of both CD4+ and CD8+ blood T cells was observed from baseline to week 6. After ivuxolimab, more expanded clones were found on average in CD8+ T cells than in CD4+ T cells. Which antigens the clonally expanded peripheral T cells were specific for was not determined. Partial responders in the 0.1-3.0 mg/kg groups had among the lowest normalized peripheral clonal expansion, especially among CD8+ T cells.

To sequence the TCRbeta CDR3 region, genomic DNA was isolated from the sorted cells. TCRbeta CDR3 regions were sequenced using the immunoSEQ Assay. TCRdb limited this immuneACCESS table to in-frame rearrangements with V and J called. A share of clones is missing; checked studies link under half to unresolved V genes, and the rest is unexplained. Across this sample there are tens of thousands of clones, with 88% seen only once. Roughly 3.3% of the sample rests with the top ten. The sequence is built from TRBV4-2 and TRBJ2-7; no D gene can be assigned with confidence. Sequencing was performed on CD4+ or CD8+ T cells sorted from blood, taken in a trial of the OX40 agonist ivuxolimab. The TCR comes from an adult with an advanced solid tumor such as melanoma, head and neck, liver or kidney cancer. DNA sequence: TGTGCCAGCAGCCGGGCCGAAGAAACCTACGAGCAGTACTTC. It specifies CASSRAEETYEQYF.